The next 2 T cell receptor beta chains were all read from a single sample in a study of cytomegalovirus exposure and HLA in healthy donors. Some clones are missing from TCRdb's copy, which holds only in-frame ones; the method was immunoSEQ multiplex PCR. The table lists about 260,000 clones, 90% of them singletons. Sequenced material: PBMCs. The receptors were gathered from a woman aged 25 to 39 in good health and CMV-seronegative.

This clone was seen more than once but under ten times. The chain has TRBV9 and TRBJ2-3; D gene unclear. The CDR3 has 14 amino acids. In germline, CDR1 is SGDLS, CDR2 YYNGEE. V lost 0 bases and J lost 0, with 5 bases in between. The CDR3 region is CASSVVGSTDTQYF. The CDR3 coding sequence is TGTGCCAGCAGCGTAGTGGGCAGCACAGATACGCAGTATTTT.

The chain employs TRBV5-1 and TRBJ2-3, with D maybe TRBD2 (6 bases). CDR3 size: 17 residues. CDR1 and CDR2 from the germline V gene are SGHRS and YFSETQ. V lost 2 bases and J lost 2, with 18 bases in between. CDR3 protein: CASSLGPGEAYTDTQYF. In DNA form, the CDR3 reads TGCGCCAGCAGCTTAGGCCCGGGAGAGGCATACACAGATACGCAGTATTTT.